Listed below are T cell receptor beta chains from one sample, sequenced in a study of shared clonotypes between healthy human individuals. Generated by immunoSEQ multiplex PCR, the TCRdb table keeps only in-frame clones and is missing some. The table has more than 850,000 clones, 75% to 85% seen once. What was sequenced was memory CD4+ T cells from PBMCs. All receptors derive from a man younger than 35 in good health. Some clones in this sample may be carry-over from other donors' samples. Each CDR3 is given with its conserved first and last residue. Each record gives: V gene, J gene, clone size, D gene, CDR3 protein, CDR3 DNA. A D gene is named only where the DNA matches it firmly. Not every row has a clone size; where given, it reads once, few, many or a size class.

V: TRBV2; J: TRBJ1-3; size: few; D: -; CDR3: CASSEGQRSTIYF; DNA: TGTGCCAGCAGTGAAGGACAGCGGAGCACCATATATTTT
V: TRBV23-1; J: TRBJ2-5; size: -; D: -; CDR3: CASSQSSPGAREETQYF; DNA: TGCGCCAGCAGTCAATCGTCCCCGGGGGCAAGGGAAGAGACCCAGTACTTC
V: TRBV9; J: TRBJ1-5; size: -; D: TRBD1; CDR3: CASSQDRGNQPQHF; DNA: TGTGCCAGCAGCCAAGACAGGGGGAATCAGCCCCAGCATTTT
V: TRBV10-3; J: TRBJ2-2; size: few; D: -; CDR3: CAISGTPGPGGGELFF; DNA: TGTGCCATCAGTGGCACACCGGGACCTGGAGGCGGGGAGCTGTTTTTT
V: TRBV5-8; J: TRBJ1-5; size: -; D: TRBD1; CDR3: CASSSGDRGFLQPQHF; DNA: TGTGCCAGCAGCTCCGGGGACAGGGGGTTTCTTCAGCCCCAGCATTTT
V: TRBV6-1; J: TRBJ2-5; size: -; D: TRBD2; CDR3: CASRPGLSSETQYF; DNA: TGTGCCAGCAGGCCGGGACTATCATCAGAGACCCAGTACTTC
V: TRBV7-2; J: TRBJ1-1; size: -; D: -; CDR3: CASSFGFQIREAFF; DNA: TGTGCCAGCAGCTTCGGCTTTCAGATACGTGAAGCTTTCTTT
V: TRBV28; J: TRBJ2-5; size: -; D: -; CDR3: CASSTSGGAETQYF; DNA: TGTGCCAGCAGTACCTCTGGGGGAGCAGAGACCCAGTACTTC
V: TRBV4-1; J: TRBJ1-1; size: few; D: TRBD1; CDR3: CASSQGQGVNTEAFF; DNA: TGCGCCAGCAGCCAAGGGCAGGGGGTGAACACTGAAGCTTTCTTT
V: TRBV14; J: TRBJ2-2; size: once; D: -; CDR3: CASSQISGTGELFF; DNA: TGTGCCAGCAGCCAGATAAGCGGTACCGGGGAGCTGTTTTTT
V: TRBV5-1; J: TRBJ1-2; size: few; D: TRBD1; CDR3: CASSPAGTGYGYTF; DNA: TGCGCCAGCAGCCCTGCCGGGACAGGGTATGGCTACACCTTC
V: TRBV6-6; J: TRBJ1-2; size: -; D: -; CDR3: CASGSGDYGYTF; DNA: TGTGCCAGCGGCTCAGGGGACTATGGCTACACCTTC
V: TRBV19; J: TRBJ2-7; size: -; D: -; CDR3: CASSIRGPFSYEQYF; DNA: TGTGCCAGTAGTATACGAGGTCCTTTCTCCTACGAGCAGTACTTC
V: TRBV28; J: TRBJ1-1; size: -; D: TRBD1; CDR3: CATKAGGLPEAFF; DNA: TGTGCCACCAAAGCAGGGGGCCTACCCGAAGCTTTCTTT
V: TRBV28; J: TRBJ1-3; size: -; D: TRBD1; CDR3: CASSLLRQGTIYF; DNA: TGTGCCAGCAGTTTATTGAGACAGGGCACCATATATTTT
V: TRBV5-4; J: TRBJ1-2; size: -; D: -; CDR3: CASTDSWGGYGYTF; DNA: TGTGCCAGCACCGACTCTTGGGGCGGTTATGGCTACACCTTC